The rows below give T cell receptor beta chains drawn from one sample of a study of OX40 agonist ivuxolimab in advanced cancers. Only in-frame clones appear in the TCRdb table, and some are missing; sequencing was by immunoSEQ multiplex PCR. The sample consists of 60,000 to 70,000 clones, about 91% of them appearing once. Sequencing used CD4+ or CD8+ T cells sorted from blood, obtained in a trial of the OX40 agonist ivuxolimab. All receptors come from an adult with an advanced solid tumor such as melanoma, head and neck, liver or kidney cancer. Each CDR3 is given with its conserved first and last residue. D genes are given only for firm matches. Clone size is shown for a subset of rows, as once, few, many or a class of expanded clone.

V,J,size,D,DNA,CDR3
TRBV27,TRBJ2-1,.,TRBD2,TGTGCCAGCAGTTATAGCGGGAGGGCCGGGAATGAGCAGTTCTTC,CASSYSGRAGNEQFF
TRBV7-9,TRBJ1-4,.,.,TGTGCCAGCAGCTTAGTTGGGCAGGGAGCTGAAAAACTGTTTTTT,CASSLVGQGAEKLFF
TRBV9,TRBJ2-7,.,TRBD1,TGTGCCAGCAGCTCTTCCGGGACAGGGGGCTTCGAGCAGTACTTC,CASSSSGTGGFEQYF
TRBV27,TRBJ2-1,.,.,TGTGCCAGCAGTTTATCTCGGGGTTCCTACAATGAGCAGTTCTTC,CASSLSRGSYNEQFF
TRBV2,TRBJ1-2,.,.,TGTGCCAGCAGTCAGAACTATGGCTACACCTTC,CASSQNYGYTF
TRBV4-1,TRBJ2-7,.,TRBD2,TGCGCCAGCAGCGGGACTAGCGGGCAATACGAGCAGTACTTC,CASSGTSGQYEQYF
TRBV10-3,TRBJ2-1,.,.,TGTGCCATCAGTGAGGGCGGTAGTGAGCAGTTCTTC,CAISEGGSEQFF
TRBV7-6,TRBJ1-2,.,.,TGTGCCAGCAGCCCTGACAGTTATAGTGGCTACACCTTC,CASSPDSYSGYTF
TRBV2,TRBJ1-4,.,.,TGTGCCACCAGGGACCCAATAGGGGAAAAACTGTTTTTT,CATRDPIGEKLFF
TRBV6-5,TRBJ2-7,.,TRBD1,TGTGCCAGCAGTTACCAGGGGGTGTCGTACGAGCAGTACTTC,CASSYQGVSYEQYF
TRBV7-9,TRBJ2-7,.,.,TGTGCCAGCAGCCACGAGTCTGTCGAGCAGTACTTC,CASSHESVEQYF
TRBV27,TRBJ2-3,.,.,TGTGCCAGCAGTTTCCGGTCAGGGCACACAGATACGCAGTATTTT,CASSFRSGHTDTQYF
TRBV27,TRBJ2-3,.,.,TGTGCCAGCAGTCCCAACACAGATACGCAGTATTTT,CASSPNTDTQYF
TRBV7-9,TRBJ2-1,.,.,TGTGCCAGCAGCTTAGCCGGGCCCGGAACTGGCAATGAGCAGTTCTTC,CASSLAGPGTGNEQFF
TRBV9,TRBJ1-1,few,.,TGTGCCAGCAGCGTAGTGGGACCGCCGAACACTGAAGCTTTCTTT,CASSVVGPPNTEAFF
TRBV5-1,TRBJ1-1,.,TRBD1,TGCGCCAGCAGCTTGGTTGGACAGGGGGTTGTGAACACTGAAGCTTTCTTT,CASSLVGQGVVNTEAFF
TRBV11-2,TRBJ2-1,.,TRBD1,TGTGCCAGCAGCTTATGGGGGGACAGGGCGACGAGCTCCAATGAGCAGTTCTTC,CASSLWGDRATSSNEQFF
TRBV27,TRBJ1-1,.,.,TGTGCCAGCAGTTATGGGGGGCGGAACACTGAAGCTTTCTTT,CASSYGGRNTEAFF
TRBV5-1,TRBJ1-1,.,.,TGCGCCAGCAGCCCGCCGGACGGACTTGAAGCTTTCTTT,CASSPPDGLEAFF
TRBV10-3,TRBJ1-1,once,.,TGTGCCATCAGTGAGTCAATTGGGACTGAAGCTTTCTTT,CAISESIGTEAFF
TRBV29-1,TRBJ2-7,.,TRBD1,TGCAGCGTTGGGGCAGGGGGCCTTGACGAGCAGTACTTC,CSVGAGGLDEQYF
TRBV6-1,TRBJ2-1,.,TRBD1,TGTGCCAGCAGTGACGCGTCGACAGGGGGCATGGATGAGCAGTTCTTC,CASSDASTGGMDEQFF
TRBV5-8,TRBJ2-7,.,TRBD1,TGTGCCAGCAGCTTGGCCGGACAGGGTCCGGCCGGTAACGAGCAGTACTTC,CASSLAGQGPAGNEQYF
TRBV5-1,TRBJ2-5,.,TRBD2,TGCGCCAGTAAGCGGGAGGGCTACCCCGGGACCCAGTACTTC,CASKREGYPGTQYF
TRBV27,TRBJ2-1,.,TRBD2,TGTGCCAGCAGTTTCGGGCTAGCGGGTGAGCAGTTCTTC,CASSFGLAGEQFF
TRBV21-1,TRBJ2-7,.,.,TGTGCCAGCAGCAATGGGACAGGGCCCGAGCAGTACTTC,CASSNGTGPEQYF
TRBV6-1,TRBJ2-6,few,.,TGTGCCAGCAGTGAAGCGGGACTCTCTGGGGCCAACGTCCTGACTTTC,CASSEAGLSGANVLTF
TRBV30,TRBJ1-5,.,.,TGTGCCTGGAGTGCACATAGCAATCAGCCCCAGCATTTT,CAWSAHSNQPQHF
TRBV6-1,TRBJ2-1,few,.,TGTGCCAGCAGTTTAAGGAGGGGGCTAGCTATTGAGCAGTTCTTC,CASSLRRGLAIEQFF
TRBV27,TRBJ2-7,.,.,TGTGCCAGCAGTTTAGACGTACGCTACGAGCAGTACTTC,CASSLDVRYEQYF
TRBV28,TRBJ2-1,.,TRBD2,TGTGCCAGCAGTTTAGGATGGACTAGCGGGAGCGGGGAGCAGTTCTTC,CASSLGWTSGSGEQFF
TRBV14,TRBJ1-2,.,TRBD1,TGTGCCAGCAGCCAAGGGACAGGGGAATGGGTCTATGGCTACACCTTC,CASSQGTGEWVYGYTF
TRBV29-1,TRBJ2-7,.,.,TGCAGCGTCGGCTCAGGGTTAGGATACGAGCAGTACTTC,CSVGSGLGYEQYF
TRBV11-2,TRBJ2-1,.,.,TGTGCCAGCAGCTTAGATCCCGGGGCCTACAATGAGCAGTTCTTC,CASSLDPGAYNEQFF
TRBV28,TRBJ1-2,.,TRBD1,TGTGCCAGCAGTTCCCCGTTGACAGGGGGTCTATTTAACTATGGCTACACCTTC,CASSSPLTGGLFNYGYTF
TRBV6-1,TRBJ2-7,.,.,TGTGCCAGCAGTGAGGATATACCATACGAGCAGTACTTC,CASSEDIPYEQYF